This entry features one T cell receptor (beta chain) sequence. The antigen is not known. The protocol was immunoSEQ multiplex PCR, while the TCRdb copy is restricted to in-frame clones and leaves out a portion. The table lists tens of thousands of clones, 80% to 85% of them singletons, with about 4.7% in the top ten. Unstimulated Tregs (CD4+CD25+CD127-) and CD4+CD25- non-Tregs were sorted from PBMCs. This record comes from a study of Tregs in tolerant kidney transplant recipients. Overall study findings and caveats: Few patients were studied, so findings need validation in larger groups.

CDR1 and CDR2 from the germline V gene are MNHNS and SASEGT. The CDR3 totals 11 residues. Trimming shortened V by 5 bases and J by 12 bases, and 14 bases separated the two germline ends. The sample comprised CD4+ T cells from blood. V usage is TRBV6-1 and J usage is TRBJ2-7, with D hard to call. The TCR comes from a human donor in good health. The CDR3 nucleotides read TGTGCCAGCAGTTACGGGCAGACGTGGTACTTC. This gives the protein CASSYGQTWYF.